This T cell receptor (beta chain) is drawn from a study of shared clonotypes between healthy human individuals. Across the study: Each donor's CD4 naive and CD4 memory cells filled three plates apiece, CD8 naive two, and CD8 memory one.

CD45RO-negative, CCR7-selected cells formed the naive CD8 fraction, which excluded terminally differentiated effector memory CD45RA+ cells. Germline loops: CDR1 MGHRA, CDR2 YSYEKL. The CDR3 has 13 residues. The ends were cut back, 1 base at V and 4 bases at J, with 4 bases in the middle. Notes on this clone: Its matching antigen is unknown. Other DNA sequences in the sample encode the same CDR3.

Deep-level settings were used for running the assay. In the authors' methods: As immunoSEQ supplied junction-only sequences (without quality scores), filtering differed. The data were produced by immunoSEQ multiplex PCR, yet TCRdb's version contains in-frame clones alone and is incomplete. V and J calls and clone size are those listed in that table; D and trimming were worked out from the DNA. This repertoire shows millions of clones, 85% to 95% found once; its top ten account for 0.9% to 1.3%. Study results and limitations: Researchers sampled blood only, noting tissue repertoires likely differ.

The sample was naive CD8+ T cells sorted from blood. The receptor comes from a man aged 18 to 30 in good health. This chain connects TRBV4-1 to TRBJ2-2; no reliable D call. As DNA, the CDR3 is TGCGCCAGCAGCCAAGTGCTCACCGGGGAGCTGTTTTTT. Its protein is CASSQVLTGELFF.